This T cell receptor beta chain was identified during a study of T cells in Graves' hyperthyroidism and ophthalmopathy. The V gene's germline CDR1 is MNHEY and CDR2 SMNVEV (reference sequence). The V end was cut by 10 bases, the J end by 1 base, with 7 bases between. The CDR3 has 11 residues. Study results and limitations: Most expanded thyroid clonotypes above 0.001 also appeared in blood. A model built on 13 V-J features separated ophthalmopathy from stable hyperthyroidism.

This clonotype has a count of ten or more. As yet, its antigen is unknown. Researchers amplified the TCR beta CDR3 regions from RNA transcripts. RT-PCR in the first round (using the HTBI primer set) targeted the TCR CDR3. In TCRdb, the multiplex PCR reads were re-called with MiXCR into one record per CDR3 protein. Of about 270,000 distinct CDR3 sequences listed, roughly 15% are singletons. The TCR sequence derives from a woman aged 45-59 years with Graves' hyperthyroidism that later progressed to Graves' ophthalmopathy. Material for sequencing was blood. This chain links TRBV27 with TRBJ1-1, with D hard to call. CDR3 in DNA: TGTGCCATCGGGAGGAACACTGAAGCTTTCTTT. It translates to CAIGRNTEAFF.